This T cell receptor beta chain comes out of a study of spatial heterogeneity in lung cancer. The time point here: sample taken at primary tumor resection. Unsorted whole RNA from tumor, nontumor lung or frozen PBMC underwent sequencing. This clonotype was detected ten times or more. TCRdb recomputed calls from the 5' RACE reads with MiXCR, one row per CDR3 protein. The data show just under 95,000 distinct CDR3 sequences, with approximately 12% seen just once and over 40% held by the top ten. Trimming took 7 bases from V and 2 from J; bases not matched to a gene: 8. Per the germline V gene, CDR1 is MNHEY and CDR2 is SVGEGT. CDR3 length: 15 residues.

This TCR was recovered from a male donor with early-stage non-small cell lung cancer. The sequencing used PBMCs, collected at surgery. This rearrangement joins TRBV6-2 or TRBV6-3 to TRBJ2-7; 10 bases align to TRBD1. This CDR3 reads CASTLLGTGAYEQYF. DNA for the CDR3: TGTGCCAGCACCTTACTGGGGACAGGGGCCTACGAGCAGTACTTC.